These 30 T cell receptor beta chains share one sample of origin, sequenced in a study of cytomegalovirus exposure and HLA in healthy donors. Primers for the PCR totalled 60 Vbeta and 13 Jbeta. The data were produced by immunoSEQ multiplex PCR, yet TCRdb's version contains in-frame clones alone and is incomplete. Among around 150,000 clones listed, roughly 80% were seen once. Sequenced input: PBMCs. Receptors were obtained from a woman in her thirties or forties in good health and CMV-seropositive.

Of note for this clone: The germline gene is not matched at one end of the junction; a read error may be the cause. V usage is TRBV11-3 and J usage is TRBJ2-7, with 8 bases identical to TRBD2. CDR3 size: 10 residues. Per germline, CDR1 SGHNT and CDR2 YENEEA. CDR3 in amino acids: CASSPRGGDF. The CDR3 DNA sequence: TGTGCCAGCAGCCCTCGGGGGGGGGACTTC.

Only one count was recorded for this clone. The DNA of the CDR3 is TGTGCCAGCAGCGTCCCCTTTGGACTAGCGGGAGAAATTGATAGCACAGATACGCAGTATTTT. Translated: CASSVPFGLAGEIDSTDTQYF. V and J are TRBV9 and TRBJ2-3; 13 nucleotides line up with TRBD2. With 2 bases clipped from V and 0 bases from J, the junction kept 15 bases outside the gene matches. The CDR3 is 21 amino acids. CDR1 and CDR2 from the germline V gene are SGDLS and YYNGEE.

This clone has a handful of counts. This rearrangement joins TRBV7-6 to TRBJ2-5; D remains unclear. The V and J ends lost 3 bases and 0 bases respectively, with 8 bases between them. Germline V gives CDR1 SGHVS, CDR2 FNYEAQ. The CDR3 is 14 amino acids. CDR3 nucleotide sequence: TGTGCCAGCAGCTTGGGCCAGTACCAAGAGACCCAGTACTTC. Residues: CASSLGQYQETQYF.

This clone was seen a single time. CDR3 region: CSVESDYMQYF. The CDR3 DNA reads as TGCAGCGTTGAATCGGACTACATGCAGTACTTC. The J gene is TRBJ2-7, the V gene TRBV29-1; perhaps TRBD2 as D (6 bases). Per the germline V gene, CDR1 is SQVTM and CDR2 is ANQGSEA. CDR3 length: 11 residues. The V and J ends lost 2 bases and 9 bases respectively, with 11 bases between them.

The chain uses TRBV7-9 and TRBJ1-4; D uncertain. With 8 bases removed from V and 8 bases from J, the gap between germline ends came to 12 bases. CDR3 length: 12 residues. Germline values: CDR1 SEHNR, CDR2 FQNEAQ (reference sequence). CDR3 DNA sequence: TGTGCCAGCGGGGAGTGGGGAGAAAAACTGTTTTTT. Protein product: CASGEWGEKLFF.

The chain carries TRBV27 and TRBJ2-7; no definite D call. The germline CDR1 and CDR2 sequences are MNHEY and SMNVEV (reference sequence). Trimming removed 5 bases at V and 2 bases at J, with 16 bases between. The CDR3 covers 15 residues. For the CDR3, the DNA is TGTGCCAGCAGTAGCCTTGGCCAGGTAACCTACGAGCAGTACTTC. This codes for CASSSLGQVTYEQYF.

DNA for the CDR3: TGTGCCAGCTCGAGGGCACACAGCTCCTACGAGCAGTACTTC. Amino acids: CASSRAHSSYEQYF. The V and J genes are TRBV28 and TRBJ2-7, with D possibly being TRBD2 (5 bases). The ends were cut back, 8 bases at V and 0 bases at J, with 14 bases in the middle. This CDR3 comprises 14 residues. Germline CDR1 reads MDHEN; CDR2 reads SYDVKM. Looking up the rest from reference TRBV28 and TRBJ2-7 gives the full variable domain: DVKVTQSSRYLVKRTGEKVFLECVQDMDHENMFWYRQDPGLGLRLIYFSYDVKMKEKGDIPEGYSVSREKKERFSLILESASTNQTSMYLCASSRAHSSYEQYFGPGTRLTVT.

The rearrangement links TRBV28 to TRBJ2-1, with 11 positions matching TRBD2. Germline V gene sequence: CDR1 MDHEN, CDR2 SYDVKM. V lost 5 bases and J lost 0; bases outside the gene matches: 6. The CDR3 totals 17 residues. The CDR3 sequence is CASSPSGLADSYNEQFF. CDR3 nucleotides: TGTGCCAGCAGTCCATCGGGACTAGCGGACTCCTACAATGAGCAGTTCTTC.

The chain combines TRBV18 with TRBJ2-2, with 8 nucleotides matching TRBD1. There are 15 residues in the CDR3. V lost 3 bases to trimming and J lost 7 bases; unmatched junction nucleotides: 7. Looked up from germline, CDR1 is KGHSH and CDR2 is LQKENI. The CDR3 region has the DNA TGTGCCAGCTCACCGCAGACAGGGGCGGACGGGGAGCTGTTTTTT. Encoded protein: CASSPQTGADGELFF. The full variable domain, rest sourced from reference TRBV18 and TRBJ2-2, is NAGVMQNPRHLVRRRGQEARLRCSPMKGHSHVYWYRQLPEEGLKFMVYLQKENIIDESGMPKERFSAEFPKEGPSILRIQQVVRGDSAAYFCASSPQTGADGELFFGEGSRLTVL.

The CDR3 is CASSLSDSHTDTQYF. In nucleotides, the CDR3 is TGTGCCAGCAGCTTATCAGACTCCCACACAGATACGCAGTATTTT. J is TRBJ2-3 and V is TRBV7-3, with unresolved D. CDR3 length: 15 amino acids. V lost 2 bases and J lost 2, with 11 bases in between. Germline V gene data show CDR1 as SGHTA and CDR2 as FQGTGA.

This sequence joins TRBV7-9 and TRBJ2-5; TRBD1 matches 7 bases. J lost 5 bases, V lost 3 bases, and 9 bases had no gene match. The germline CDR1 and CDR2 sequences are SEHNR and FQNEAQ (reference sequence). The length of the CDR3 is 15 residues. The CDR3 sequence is CASSFRQGRRETQYF. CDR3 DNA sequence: TGTGCCAGCAGCTTCAGACAGGGCCGCCGCGAGACCCAGTACTTC.

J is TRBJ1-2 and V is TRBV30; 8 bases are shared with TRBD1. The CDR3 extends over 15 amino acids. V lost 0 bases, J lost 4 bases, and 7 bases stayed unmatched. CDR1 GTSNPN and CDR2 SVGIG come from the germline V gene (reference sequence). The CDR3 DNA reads TGTGCCTGGAGTGTGCTGGGACAGGACCCCTATGGCTACACCTTC. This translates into CAWSVLGQDPYGYTF.

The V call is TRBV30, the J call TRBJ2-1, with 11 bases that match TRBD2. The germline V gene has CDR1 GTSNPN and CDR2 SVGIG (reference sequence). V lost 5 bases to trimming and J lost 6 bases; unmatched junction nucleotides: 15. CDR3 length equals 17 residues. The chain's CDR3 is CAWGSRGLAGGGNEQFF. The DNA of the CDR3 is TGTGCCTGGGGCTCTAGGGGGCTAGCGGGAGGAGGCAATGAGCAGTTCTTC.

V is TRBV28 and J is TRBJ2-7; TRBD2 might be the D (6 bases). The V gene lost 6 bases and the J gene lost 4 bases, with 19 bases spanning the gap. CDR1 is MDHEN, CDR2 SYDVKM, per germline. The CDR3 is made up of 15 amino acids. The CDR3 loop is CASSPPGLPAYEQYF. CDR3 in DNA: TGTGCCAGCAGCCCCCCGGGACTCCCAGCGTACGAGCAGTACTTC.

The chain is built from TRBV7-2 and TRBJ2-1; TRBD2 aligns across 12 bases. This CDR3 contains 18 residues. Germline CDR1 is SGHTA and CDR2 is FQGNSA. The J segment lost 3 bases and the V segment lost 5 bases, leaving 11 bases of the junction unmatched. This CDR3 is CASSRTSGIDRRYNEQFF. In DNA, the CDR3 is TGTGCCAGCAGCCGGACTAGCGGGATCGACCGCCGCTACAATGAGCAGTTCTTC.

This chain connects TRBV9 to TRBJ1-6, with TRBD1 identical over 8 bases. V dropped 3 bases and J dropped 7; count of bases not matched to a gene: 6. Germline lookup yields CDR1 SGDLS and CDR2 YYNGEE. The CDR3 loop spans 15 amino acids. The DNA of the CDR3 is TGTGCCAGCAGCGCGCAGGGGGCCCGCAATTCACCCCTCCACTTT. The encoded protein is CASSAQGARNSPLHF.

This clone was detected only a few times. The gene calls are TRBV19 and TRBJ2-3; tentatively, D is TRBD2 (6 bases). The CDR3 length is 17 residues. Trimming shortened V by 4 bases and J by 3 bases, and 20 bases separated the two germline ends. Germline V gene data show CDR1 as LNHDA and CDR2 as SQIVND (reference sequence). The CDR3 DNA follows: TGTGCCAGTAGTACCTCCAGGCGGGGCGGAGGAACAGATACGCAGTATTTT. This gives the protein CASSTSRRGGGTDTQYF.

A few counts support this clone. The CDR3 is CASLPQAPLHEQYF. The CDR3, as DNA: TGTGCCAGCTTGCCCCAGGCCCCGTTACACGAGCAGTACTTC. V usage is TRBV28 and J usage is TRBJ2-7; D call uncertain. The CDR3 has 14 residues. In germline, CDR1 is MDHEN, CDR2 SYDVKM. V lost 8 bases, J lost 5 bases, and 19 bases lay in between.

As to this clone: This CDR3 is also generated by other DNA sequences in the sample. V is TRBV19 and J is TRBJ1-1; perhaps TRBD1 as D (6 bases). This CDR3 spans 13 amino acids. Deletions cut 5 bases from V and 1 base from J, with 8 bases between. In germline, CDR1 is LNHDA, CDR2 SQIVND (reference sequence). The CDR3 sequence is CASSSTGNTEAFF. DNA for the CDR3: TGTGCCAGTAGTTCGACAGGGAACACTGAAGCTTTCTTT.

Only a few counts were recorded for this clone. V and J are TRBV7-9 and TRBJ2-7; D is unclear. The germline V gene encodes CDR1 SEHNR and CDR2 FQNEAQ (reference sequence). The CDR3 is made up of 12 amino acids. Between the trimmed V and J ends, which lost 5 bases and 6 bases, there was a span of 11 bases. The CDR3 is CASSPIYSEQYF. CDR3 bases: TGTGCCAGCAGCCCGATATACAGCGAGCAGTACTTC.

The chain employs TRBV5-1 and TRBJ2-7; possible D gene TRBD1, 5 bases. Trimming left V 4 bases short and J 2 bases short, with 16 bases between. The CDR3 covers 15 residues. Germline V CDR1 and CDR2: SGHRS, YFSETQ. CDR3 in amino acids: CASSLRTNFAYEQYF. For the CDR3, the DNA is TGCGCCAGCAGCCTCAGGACAAACTTCGCCTACGAGCAGTACTTC.

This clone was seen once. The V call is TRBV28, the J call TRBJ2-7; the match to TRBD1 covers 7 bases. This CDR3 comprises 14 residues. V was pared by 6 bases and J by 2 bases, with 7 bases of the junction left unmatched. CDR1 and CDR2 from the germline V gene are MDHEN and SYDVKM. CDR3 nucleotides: TGTGCCAGCAGGTCTACAGGGGCCCCCTACGAGCAGTACTTC. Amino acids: CASRSTGAPYEQYF.

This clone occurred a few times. The CDR3 coding sequence is TGCGCCAGCAGTTATATAGAGGGTTACAATGAGCAGTTCTTC. It is translated as CASSYIEGYNEQFF. The chain joins TRBV5-1 to TRBJ2-1, with D maybe TRBD2 (5 bases). Germline CDR1 reads SGHRS; CDR2 reads YFSETQ. Trimming removed 5 bases at V and 4 bases at J, with 13 bases between. There are 14 residues in the CDR3.

CDR3: CASSPSGRPDTQYF. The CDR3 nucleotides read TGTGCCAGCAGCCCGAGCGGGCGTCCAGATACGCAGTATTTT. V and J are TRBV11-2 and TRBJ2-3, with D possibly matching TRBD2 (6 bases). This CDR3 has 14 residues. The germline V gene encodes CDR1 SGHAT and CDR2 FQNNGV. The germline V and J ends were trimmed by 5 bases and 4 bases, with 13 bases remaining between them. Based on the CDR3 plus reference TRBV11-2 and TRBJ2-3, the full variable domain is EAGVAQSPRYKIIEKRQSVAFWCNPISGHATLYWYQQILGQGPKLLIQFQNNGVVDDSQLPKDRFSAERLKGVDSTLKIQPAKLEDSAVYLCASSPSGRPDTQYFGPGTRLTVL.

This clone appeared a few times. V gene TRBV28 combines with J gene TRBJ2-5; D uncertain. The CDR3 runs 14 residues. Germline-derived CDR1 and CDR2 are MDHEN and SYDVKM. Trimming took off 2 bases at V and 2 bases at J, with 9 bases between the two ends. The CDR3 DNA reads TGTGCCAGCAGTTTACTCGAGCGACAAGAGACCCAGTACTTC. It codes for CASSLLERQETQYF.

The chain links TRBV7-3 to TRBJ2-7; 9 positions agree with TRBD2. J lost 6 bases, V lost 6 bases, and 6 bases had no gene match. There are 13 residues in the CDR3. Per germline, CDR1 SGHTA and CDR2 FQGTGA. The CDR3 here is CASRAASGTEQYF. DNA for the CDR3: TGTGCCAGCAGGGCTGCTAGCGGGACCGAGCAGTACTTC.

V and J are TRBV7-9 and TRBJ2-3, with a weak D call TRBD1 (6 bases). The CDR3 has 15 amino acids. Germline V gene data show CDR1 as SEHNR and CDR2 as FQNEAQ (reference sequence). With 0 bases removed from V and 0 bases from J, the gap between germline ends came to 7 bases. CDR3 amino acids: CASSLAQGSTDTQYF. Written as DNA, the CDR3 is TGTGCCAGCAGCTTAGCGCAGGGGAGCACAGATACGCAGTATTTT.

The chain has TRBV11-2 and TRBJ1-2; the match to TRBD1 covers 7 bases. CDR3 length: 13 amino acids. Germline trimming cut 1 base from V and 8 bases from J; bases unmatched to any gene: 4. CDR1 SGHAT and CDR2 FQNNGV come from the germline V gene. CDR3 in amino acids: CASSLGGQWGYTF. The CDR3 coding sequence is TGTGCCAGCAGCTTAGGGGGACAGTGGGGCTACACCTTC. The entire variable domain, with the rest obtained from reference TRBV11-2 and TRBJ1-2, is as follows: EAGVAQSPRYKIIEKRQSVAFWCNPISGHATLYWYQQILGQGPKLLIQFQNNGVVDDSQLPKDRFSAERLKGVDSTLKIQPAKLEDSAVYLCASSLGGQWGYTFGSGTRLTVV.

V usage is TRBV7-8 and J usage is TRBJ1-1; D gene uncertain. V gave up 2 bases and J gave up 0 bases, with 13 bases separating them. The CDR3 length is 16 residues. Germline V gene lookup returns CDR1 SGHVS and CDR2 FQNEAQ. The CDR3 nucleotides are TGTGCCAGCAGCTTAACCCCGAGCCTAATGAACACTGAAGCTTTCTTT. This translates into CASSLTPSLMNTEAFF.

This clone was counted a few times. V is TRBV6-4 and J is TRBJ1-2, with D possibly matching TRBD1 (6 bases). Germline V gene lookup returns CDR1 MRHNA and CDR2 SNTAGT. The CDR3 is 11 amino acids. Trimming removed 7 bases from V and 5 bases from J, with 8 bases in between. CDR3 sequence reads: CASIQGYGYTF. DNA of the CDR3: TGTGCCAGCATACAGGGATATGGCTACACCTTC.